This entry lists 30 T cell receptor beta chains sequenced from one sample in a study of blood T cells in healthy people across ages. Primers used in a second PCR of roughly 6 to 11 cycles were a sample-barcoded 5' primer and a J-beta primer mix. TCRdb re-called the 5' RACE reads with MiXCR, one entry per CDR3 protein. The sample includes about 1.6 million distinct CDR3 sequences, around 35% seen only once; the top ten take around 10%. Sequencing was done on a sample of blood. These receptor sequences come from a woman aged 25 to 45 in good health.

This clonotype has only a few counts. DNA for the CDR3: TGCGCCAGCAGCCAACAGACAGGATACGAGCAGTACTTC. Its translation is CASSQQTGYEQYF. This sequence joins TRBV4-1 and TRBJ2-7; D might be TRBD1 (6 bases). The CDR3 consists of 13 residues. V was pared by 2 bases and J by 4 bases, with 9 bases between. In germline, CDR1 is MGHRA, CDR2 YSYEKL.

The CDR3 sequence is CASSSEGAKETQYF. For the CDR3, the DNA is TGCGCCAGCAGCTCCGAGGGGGCGAAAGAGACCCAGTACTTC. The chain is built from TRBV5-1 and TRBJ2-5, with 7 positions matching TRBD1. The CDR3 length is 14 residues. Germline CDR1 is SGHRS and CDR2 is YFSETQ. The junction had 5 bases not matched to a gene; V was cut back by 3 bases and J by 3 bases.

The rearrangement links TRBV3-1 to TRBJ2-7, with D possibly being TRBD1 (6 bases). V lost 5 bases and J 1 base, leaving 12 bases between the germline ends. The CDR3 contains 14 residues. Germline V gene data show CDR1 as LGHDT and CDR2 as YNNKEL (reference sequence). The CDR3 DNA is TGTGCCAGCAGCTGGCAAGGGGGTTCCTACGAGCAGTACTTC. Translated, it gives CASSWQGGSYEQYF.

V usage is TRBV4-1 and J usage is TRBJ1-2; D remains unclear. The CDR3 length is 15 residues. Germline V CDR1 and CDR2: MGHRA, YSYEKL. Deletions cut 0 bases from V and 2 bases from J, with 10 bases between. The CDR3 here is CASSQDRAANYGYTF. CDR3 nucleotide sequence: TGCGCCAGCAGCCAAGATCGTGCAGCGAACTATGGCTACACCTTC.

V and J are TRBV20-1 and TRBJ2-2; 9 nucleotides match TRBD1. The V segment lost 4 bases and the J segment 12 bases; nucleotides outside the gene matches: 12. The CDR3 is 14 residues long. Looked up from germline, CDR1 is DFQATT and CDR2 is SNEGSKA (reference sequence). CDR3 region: CSATFGTGSPQLFF. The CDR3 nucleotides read TGCAGTGCTACATTCGGGACAGGGTCGCCGCAGCTGTTTTTT.

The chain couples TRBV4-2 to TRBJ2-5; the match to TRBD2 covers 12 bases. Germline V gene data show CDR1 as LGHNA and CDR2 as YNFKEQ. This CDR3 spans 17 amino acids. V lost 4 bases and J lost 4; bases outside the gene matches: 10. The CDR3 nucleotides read TGTGCCAGCAGCCGAGAACTAGCGGGGGGATCTCTAGAGACCCAGTACTTC. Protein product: CASSRELAGGSLETQYF.

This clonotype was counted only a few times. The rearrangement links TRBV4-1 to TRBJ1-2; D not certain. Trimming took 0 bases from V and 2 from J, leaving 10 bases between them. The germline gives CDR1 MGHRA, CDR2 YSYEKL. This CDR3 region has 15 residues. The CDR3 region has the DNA TGCGCCAGCAGCCAAGAAACCCGGGCCAACTATGGCTACACCTTC. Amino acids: CASSQETRANYGYTF.

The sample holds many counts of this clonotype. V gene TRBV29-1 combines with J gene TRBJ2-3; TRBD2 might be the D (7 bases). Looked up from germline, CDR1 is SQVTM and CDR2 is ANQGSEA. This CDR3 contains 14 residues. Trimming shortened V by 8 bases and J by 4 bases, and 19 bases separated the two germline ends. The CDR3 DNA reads TGCAGCACCCCAGGGGCTAGCGGAGCAGATACGCAGTATTTT. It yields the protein CSTPGASGADTQYF.

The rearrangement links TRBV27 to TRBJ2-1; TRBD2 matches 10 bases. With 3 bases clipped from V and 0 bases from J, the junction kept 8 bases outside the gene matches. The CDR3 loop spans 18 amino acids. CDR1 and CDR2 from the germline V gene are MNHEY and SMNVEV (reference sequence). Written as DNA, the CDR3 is TGTGCCAGCAGTTTGCAGGCTAGCGGGGGATCCTCCTACAATGAGCAGTTCTTC. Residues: CASSLQASGGSSYNEQFF.

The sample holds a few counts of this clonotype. The CDR3 is CASRHSSGGAGYEQYF. CDR3 coding DNA: TGCGCCAGCAGGCACTCTAGCGGGGGGGCTGGATACGAGCAGTACTTC. V usage is TRBV4-1 and J usage is TRBJ2-7; 12 bases fit TRBD2. The CDR3 loop spans 16 amino acids. CDR1 MGHRA and CDR2 YSYEKL come from the germline V gene. J gave up 4 bases and V 6 bases, and 10 bases lay outside the gene matches.

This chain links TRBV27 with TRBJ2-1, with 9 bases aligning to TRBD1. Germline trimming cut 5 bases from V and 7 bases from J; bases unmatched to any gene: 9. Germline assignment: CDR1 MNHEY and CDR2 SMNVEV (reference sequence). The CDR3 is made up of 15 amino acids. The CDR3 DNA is TGTGCCAGCAGTGGGCCGGGACAGGGCTTTAATGAGCAGTTCTTC. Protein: CASSGPGQGFNEQFF.

CDR3 amino acids: CASSLGQGFWAEAFF. The CDR3 DNA is TGCGCCAGCAGCTTGGGGCAGGGCTTCTGGGCTGAAGCTTTCTTT. The rearrangement links TRBV5-1 to TRBJ1-1; D possibly corresponds to TRBD1 (5 bases). The V gene's germline CDR1 is SGHRS and CDR2 YFSETQ. The V and J ends lost 0 bases and 6 bases respectively, with 15 bases between them. The CDR3 is 15 residues long.

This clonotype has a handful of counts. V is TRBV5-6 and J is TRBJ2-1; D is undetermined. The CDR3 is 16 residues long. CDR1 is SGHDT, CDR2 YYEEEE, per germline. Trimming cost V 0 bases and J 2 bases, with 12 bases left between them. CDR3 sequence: CASSLATKSTYNEQFF. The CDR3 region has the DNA TGTGCCAGCAGCTTGGCCACCAAATCCACCTACAATGAGCAGTTCTTC.

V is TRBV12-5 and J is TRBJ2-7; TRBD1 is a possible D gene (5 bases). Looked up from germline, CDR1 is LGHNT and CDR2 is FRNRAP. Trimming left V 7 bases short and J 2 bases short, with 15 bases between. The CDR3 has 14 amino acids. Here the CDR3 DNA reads TGTGCTAGTGCCCCGGACAAATACCCCTACGAGCAGTACTTC. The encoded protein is CASAPDKYPYEQYF.

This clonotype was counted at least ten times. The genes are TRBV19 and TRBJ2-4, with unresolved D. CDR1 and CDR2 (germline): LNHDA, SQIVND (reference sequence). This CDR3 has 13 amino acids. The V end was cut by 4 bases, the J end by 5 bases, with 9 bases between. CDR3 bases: TGTGCCAGTAGTACCTGGAGTCAAAACATTCAGTACTTC. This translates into CASSTWSQNIQYF. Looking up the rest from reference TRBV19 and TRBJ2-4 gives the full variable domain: DGGITQSPKYLFRKEGQNVTLSCEQNLNHDAMYWYRQDPGQGLRLIYYSQIVNDFQKGDIAEGYSVSREKKESFPLTVTSAQKNPTAFYLCASSTWSQNIQYFGAGTRLSVL.

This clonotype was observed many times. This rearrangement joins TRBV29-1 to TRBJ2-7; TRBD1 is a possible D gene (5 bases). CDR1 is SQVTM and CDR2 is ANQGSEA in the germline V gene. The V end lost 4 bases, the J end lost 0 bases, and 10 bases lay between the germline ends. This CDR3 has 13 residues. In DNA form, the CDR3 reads TGCAGCGTTGCGACAGCCTCCTCCTACGAGCAGTACTTC. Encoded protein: CSVATASSYEQYF.

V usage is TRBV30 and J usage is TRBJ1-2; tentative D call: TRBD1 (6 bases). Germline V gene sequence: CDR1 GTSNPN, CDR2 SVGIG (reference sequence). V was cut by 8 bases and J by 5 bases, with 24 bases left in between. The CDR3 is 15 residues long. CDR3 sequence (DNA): TGTGCCGGATCGCCGGGACAACAGAGACTATATGGCTACACCTTC. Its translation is CAGSPGQQRLYGYTF.

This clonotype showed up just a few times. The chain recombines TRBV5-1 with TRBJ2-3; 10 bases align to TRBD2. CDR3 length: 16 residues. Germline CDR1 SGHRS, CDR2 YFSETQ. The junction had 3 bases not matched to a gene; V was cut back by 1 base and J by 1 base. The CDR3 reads CASSLPSGGGTDTQYF. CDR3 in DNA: TGCGCCAGCAGCTTGCCTAGCGGGGGAGGCACAGATACGCAGTATTTT.

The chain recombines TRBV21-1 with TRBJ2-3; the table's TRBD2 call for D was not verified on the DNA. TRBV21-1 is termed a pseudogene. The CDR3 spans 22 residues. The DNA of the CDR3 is TGTGCCAGCAGAATCGCAACAGGGGGCAAACTAGCGGGAGGAAGTTTGGCAGATACGCAGTATTTT. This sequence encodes CASRIATGGKLAGGSLADTQYF.

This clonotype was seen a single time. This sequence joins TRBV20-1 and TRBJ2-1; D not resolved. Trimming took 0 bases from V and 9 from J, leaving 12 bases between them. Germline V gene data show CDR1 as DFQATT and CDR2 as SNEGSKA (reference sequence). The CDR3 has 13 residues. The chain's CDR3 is CSAREGSIGEQFF. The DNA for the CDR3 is TGCAGTGCTAGAGAGGGCTCTATCGGTGAGCAGTTCTTC.

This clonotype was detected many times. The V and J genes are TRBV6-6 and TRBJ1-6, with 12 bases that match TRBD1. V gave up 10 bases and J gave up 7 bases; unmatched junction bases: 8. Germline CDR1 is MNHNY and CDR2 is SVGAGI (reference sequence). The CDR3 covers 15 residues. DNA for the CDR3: TGTGCCACCGCGCCGGGACAGGGGGCAAATTCACCCCTCCACTTT. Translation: CATAPGQGANSPLHF.

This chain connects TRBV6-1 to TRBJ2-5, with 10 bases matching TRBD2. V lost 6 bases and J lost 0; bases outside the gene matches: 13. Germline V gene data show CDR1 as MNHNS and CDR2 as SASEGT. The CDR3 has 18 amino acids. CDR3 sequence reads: CASRHRTSGGGHQETQYF. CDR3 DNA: TGTGCCAGCAGACACAGGACTAGCGGAGGGGGACACCAAGAGACCCAGTACTTC.

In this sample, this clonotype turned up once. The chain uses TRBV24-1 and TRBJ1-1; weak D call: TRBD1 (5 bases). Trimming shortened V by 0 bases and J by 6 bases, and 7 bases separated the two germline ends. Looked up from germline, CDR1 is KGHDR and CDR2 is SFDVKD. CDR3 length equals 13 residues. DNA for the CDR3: TGTGCCACCAGTGATTTGGACAGTGCTGAAGCTTTCTTT. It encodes CATSDLDSAEAFF.

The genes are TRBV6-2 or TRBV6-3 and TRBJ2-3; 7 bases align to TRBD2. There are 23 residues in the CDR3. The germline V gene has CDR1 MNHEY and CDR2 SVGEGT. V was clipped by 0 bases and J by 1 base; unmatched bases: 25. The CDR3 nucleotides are TGTGCCAGCAGTTACTCGATAGTGCTTCCTCTATTTGGGGGGGGTATTGGCACAGATACGCAGTATTTT. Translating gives CASSYSIVLPLFGGGIGTDTQYF.

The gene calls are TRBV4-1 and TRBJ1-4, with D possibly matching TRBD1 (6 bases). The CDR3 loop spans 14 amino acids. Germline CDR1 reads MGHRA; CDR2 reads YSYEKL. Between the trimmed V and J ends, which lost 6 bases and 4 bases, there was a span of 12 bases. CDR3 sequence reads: CASRQGWGNEKLFF. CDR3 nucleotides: TGCGCCAGCAGACAGGGCTGGGGTAATGAAAAACTGTTTTTT.

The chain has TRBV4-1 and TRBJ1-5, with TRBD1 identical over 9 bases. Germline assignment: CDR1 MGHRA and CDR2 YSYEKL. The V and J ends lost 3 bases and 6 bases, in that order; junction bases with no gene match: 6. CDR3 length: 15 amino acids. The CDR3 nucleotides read TGCGCCAGCAGCCATCAAACAGGGGGCGGTCAGCCCCAGCATTTT. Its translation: CASSHQTGGGQPQHF.

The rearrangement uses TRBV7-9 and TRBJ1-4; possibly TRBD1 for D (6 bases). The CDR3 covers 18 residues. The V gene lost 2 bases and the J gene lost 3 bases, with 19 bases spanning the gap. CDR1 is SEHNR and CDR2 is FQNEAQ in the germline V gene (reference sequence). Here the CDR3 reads CASSLRPGEFSANEKLFF. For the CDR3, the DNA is TGTGCCAGCAGCTTAAGACCAGGGGAATTTTCAGCTAATGAAAAACTGTTTTTT.

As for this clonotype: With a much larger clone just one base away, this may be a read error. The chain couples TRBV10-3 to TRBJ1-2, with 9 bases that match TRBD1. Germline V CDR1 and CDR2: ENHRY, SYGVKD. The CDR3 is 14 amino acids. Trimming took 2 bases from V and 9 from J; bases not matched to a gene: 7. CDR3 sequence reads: CAISEGDRENSYTF. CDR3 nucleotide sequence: TGTGCCATCAGTGAGGGGGACAGGGAGAACAGCTACACCTTC.

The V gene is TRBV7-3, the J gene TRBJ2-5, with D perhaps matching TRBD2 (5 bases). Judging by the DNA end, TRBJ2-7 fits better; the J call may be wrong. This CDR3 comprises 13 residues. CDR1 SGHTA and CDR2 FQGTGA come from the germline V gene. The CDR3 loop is CASSPGIVGEQYF. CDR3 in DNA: TGTGCCAGCAGCCCGGGGATTGTAGGCGAGCAGTACTTC.

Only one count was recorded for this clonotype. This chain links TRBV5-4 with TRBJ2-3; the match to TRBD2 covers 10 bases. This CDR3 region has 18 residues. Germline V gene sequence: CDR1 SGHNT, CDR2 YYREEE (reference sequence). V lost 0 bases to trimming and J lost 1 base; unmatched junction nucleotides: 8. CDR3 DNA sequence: TGTGCCAGCAGCTTGGAACTAGCGGGGCCGCCTGGCACAGATACGCAGTATTTT. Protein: CASSLELAGPPGTDTQYF. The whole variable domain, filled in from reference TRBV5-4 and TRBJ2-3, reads ETGVTQSPTHLIKTRGQQVTLRCSSQSGHNTVSWYQQALGQGPQFIFQYYREEENGRGNFPPRFSGLQFPNYSSELNVNALELDDSALYLCASSLELAGPPGTDTQYFGPGTRLTVL.